The clone carrying this T cell receptor (beta chain) was detected only a few times. What it recognizes is unknown. The data were taken from a study of beta chain features in type 1 diabetes. Study-level results: Naive, central memory and Treg TCRB repertoires seemed to resemble each other more closely in patients than they did in healthy donors. Patients and controls would be equally affected if PCR favored shorter templates.

Sorting gave populations that all exceeded 98% purity. Reverse transcribing all isolated RNA meant expressed TCRB transcripts were sequenced. Using immunoSEQ multiplex PCR, the repertoire was profiled, and TCRdb retains in-frame clones only, with some absent. Of about 42,000 clones in the sample, about 50% were seen once. This TCR was sampled from a woman between 25 and 40 years old in good health. Sequencing was done on a sample of stem cell memory CD4+ T cells from blood.

The DNA of the CDR3 is TGTGCCAGCAGCTTGCGTCTAGCTGCAGATACGCAGTATTTT. This encodes CASSLRLAADTQYF. The chain carries TRBV7-2 and TRBJ2-3; possibly TRBD2 for D (5 bases). The germline CDR1 and CDR2 sequences are SGHTA and FQGNSA. Trimming cost V 3 bases and J 4 bases, with 11 bases left between them. This CDR3 comprises 14 residues.